This is a list of T cell receptor beta chains from one sample in a study of blood T cells in healthy people across ages. TCRdb independently ran MiXCR on the 5' RACE reads; one entry per CDR3 protein. The sample shows 730,000 or so distinct CDR3 sequences, roughly 41% of them seen only once. The sample comprised blood. These receptors were collected from a man at least 80 years old in good health. The CDR3 runs from the conserved cysteine through the conserved F or W. D genes are given only for firm matches. Part of the rows lack a size; the others show once, few, many or a class for expanded clones.

>15|TRBJ2-3|few|NA|TRBV7-9
TGTGCCAGCAGCCCCGTTCTTCCTAGCACAGATACGCAGTATTTT
CASSPVLPSTDTQYF
>14|TRBJ2-7|NA|TRBD2|TRBV20-1
TGCAGTGCTAGAGGGACTAGCGGGAGGGGCGAGCAGTACTTC
CSARGTSGRGEQYF
>11|TRBJ2-1|few|NA|TRBV6-2/TRBV6-3
TGTGCCAGCAGTTACGTGGACTCCAGGTTCTTC
CASSYVDSRFF
>13|TRBJ2-7|once|TRBD1|TRBV10-3
TGTGCCATCAGGGGACAGGGGGAGTACGAGCAGTACTTC
CAIRGQGEYEQYF
>16|TRBJ2-3|NA|NA|TRBV6-2/TRBV6-3
TGTGCCAGCAGTCCACTTAATGGGGGTGCTTCAGATACGCAGTATTTT
CASSPLNGGASDTQYF
>15|TRBJ2-7|NA|NA|TRBV27
TGTGCCAGCAGCGTCGCGGACAAAGTTCCCTACGAGCAGTACTTC
CASSVADKVPYEQYF
>14|TRBJ1-6|few|NA|TRBV7-9
TGTGCCAGCAGCTTAGAGGTCGGGATTTCACCCCTCCACTTT
CASSLEVGISPLHF
>17|TRBJ2-1|many|TRBD2|TRBV9
TGTGCCAGCAGCGCCCGCGGGGGGACCCTGGGGGACAATGAGCAGTTCTTC
CASSARGGTLGDNEQFF
>15|TRBJ2-7|many|NA|TRBV6-5
TGTGCCAGCAGTTACTCGCGGTCAGGGACCTACGAGCAGTACTTC
CASSYSRSGTYEQYF
>16|TRBJ2-1|NA|NA|TRBV4-3
TGCGCCAGCAGCCAATGGGGGGCCGGTTCCTACAATGAGCAGTTCTTC
CASSQWGAGSYNEQFF
>14|TRBJ2-3|many|NA|TRBV6-2/TRBV6-3
TGTGCCAGCAGTCCAGGACATAGCACAGATACGCAGTATTTT
CASSPGHSTDTQYF
>13|TRBJ2-1|few|NA|TRBV5-5
TGTGCCAGCAGCTTTCCCGGACGACGCGAGCAGTTCTTC
CASSFPGRREQFF
>15|TRBJ2-1|many|TRBD2|TRBV20-1
TGCAGTGCTAGACAGCGGGAGGGCCTTGTAAATGAGCAGTTCTTC
CSARQREGLVNEQFF
>12|TRBJ2-1|few|NA|TRBV6-2/TRBV6-3
TGTGCCAGCAAGCAGGGAGACAGGCAGCAGTTCTTC
CASKQGDRQQFF
>14|TRBJ1-1|few|NA|TRBV6-5
TGTGCCAGCAGGCTGGACAGCATGAACACTGAAGCTTTCTTT
CASRLDSMNTEAFF
>15|TRBJ2-3|NA|NA|TRBV11-3
TGTGCCAGCAGCTTAGACCCAGCTACCGGCGATACGCAGTATTTT
CASSLDPATGDTQYF
>13|TRBJ2-7|NA|NA|TRBV4-2
TGTGCCAGCAGCCAAGGGATTTACAATGAGCAGTACTTC
CASSQGIYNEQYF
>17|TRBJ2-3|few|TRBD1|TRBV12-3/TRBV12-4
TGTGCCAGCAGTTCCCTGGGGGAGACAGGGGGGACAGATACGCAGTATTTT
CASSSLGETGGTDTQYF